The entry that follows covers one TCR beta chain sequence. CDR3 size: 12 residues. Germline V gives CDR1 KGHDR, CDR2 SFDVKD. The sample comes from a study of human CD8 memory T cell subsets. Investigators built TCR beta libraries using UMI-labeled 5' RACE. TCRdb reprocessed the 5' RACE reads and reports one entry per CDR3 protein, with no DNA. This table lists about 17,000 distinct CDR3 sequences. This receptor was identified in a human donor in good health. The chain couples TRBV24-1 to TRBJ1-2. The sample was CD8+ T cells from PBMCs. This chain's CDR3 is CATSEPEGGYTF.